This T cell receptor (beta chain) was identified during a study of T-cell reconstitution after alpha-beta-depleted transplantation in children. Study conclusions and caveats: For some patients, TCRbeta diversity was high at day 60 because of recipient T cells and thymic progenitors that survived. Newly made T cells mostly supplied T-cell counts and diversity one year after transplant. At around two months after transplant, the alpha-beta T cells were reportedly derived from several hundred expanded clones that came from non-depleted graft cells.

This clonotype has a count of ten or more. Its antigen is unknown. The library targeted TCRbeta and was prepared with unique molecular identifiers. One entry per CDR3 protein results from TCRdb running MiXCR on the PCR reads. The table lists over 45,000 distinct CDR3 sequences, approximately 6% of them singletons. The sample in question was PBMCs, mostly from graft donor cells, obtained 60 days after TCRalphabeta/CD19-depleted stem cell transplant. This clonotype was obtained from a female patient aged 2 to 10 who had a stem cell transplant for aplastic anemia, so the T cells may come from the graft donor.

The CDR3 coding sequence is TGTGCCAGCAGCTACCACGTAGCGGGGGATGAGCAGTTCTTC. The encoded protein is CASSYHVAGDEQFF. The V and J genes are TRBV21-1 and TRBJ2-1; the DNA was not compared with TRBD2, the D call given in the table. TRBV21-1 is a documented pseudogene. The CDR3 runs to 14 residues.